This T cell receptor beta chain was sequenced for a study of T cells in narcolepsy. The data were produced by immunoSEQ multiplex PCR, yet TCRdb's version contains in-frame clones alone and is incomplete. The sample has 25,000 to 35,000 clones; about 76% are singletons. This clone occurred a few times. Germline values: CDR1 SEHNR, CDR2 FQNEAQ (reference sequence). Losses at the gene ends were 0 bases for V and 9 bases for J; bases not matched to a gene: 4. This CDR3 is built from 14 residues. The sequenced sample was CD45RA- memory CD4+ T cells from PBMCs. This receptor was obtained from a human donor with narcolepsy. The rearrangement joins TRBV7-9 to TRBJ2-1; the match to TRBD1 covers 8 bases. The CDR3 DNA follows: TGTGCCAGCAGCTTAGCGACAGGGGTGGGTGAGCAGTTCTTC. This encodes CASSLATGVGEQFF.